This T cell receptor beta chain was retrieved from a study of T cell repertoires in cytomegalovirus infection. TCRdb ran MiXCR on the reads and lists one entry per CDR3 protein. Among 310,000 or so distinct CDR3 sequences listed, 9.6% were seen once. This clonotype was detected ten times or more. Sequencing was done on a sample of PBMCs. This TCR came from a human donor in good health (CMV status not recorded). Some clones in this sample may be carry-over from other donors' samples.

CDR3 loop: CATLDRDRETQYF. The CDR3 DNA reads as TGTGCCACCCTGGACAGGGACCGGGAGACCCAGTACTTC. The chain links TRBV5-6 to TRBJ2-5, with 8 bases matching TRBD1. The CDR3 contains 13 residues. After removal of 9 bases from V and 5 bases from J, the junction contained 9 bases not matched to a gene. Germline CDR1 reads SGHDT; CDR2 reads YYEEEE.